The T cell receptor (beta chain) described here comes from a study of T-cell memory formation after mild COVID-19. Whole-study results and caveats: From day 15 to 85, contracting clones were balanced between CD4 and CD8, whereas later expanders leaned toward CD4+. The SARS-CoV-2 specificity of second-wave clones reaching peak at day 37 remained unverified. Contracting CD4+ clones were located mainly in CM and EM, and CD8+ clones in EMRA.

Researchers used 5'RACE with constant-segment primers to make TCR alpha and TCR beta cDNA libraries that carry sample barcodes and UMIs. Each CDR3 protein is one row after TCRdb ran MiXCR on the 5' RACE reads. The top ten hold roughly 3.2% of the sample, which has fewer than 250,000 distinct CDR3 sequences, 10% to 13% seen once. This CDR3 spans 15 amino acids. Germline CDR1 reads MGHRA; CDR2 reads YSYEKL. The V end was cut by 3 bases, the J end by 7 bases, with 19 bases between. Note on this clonotype: What it recognizes is unknown.

V usage is TRBV4-1 and J usage is TRBJ2-7; D could derive from TRBD1 or TRBD2 (5 bases each). The origin of this receptor is a man between 18 and 35 years old who had mild COVID-19 (a few samples of this study predate the infection). Cell type and time point are not known. The specimen sequenced was PBMCs or a T cell subset sorted from them (not recorded which). CDR3 region: CASSHLGRDFGEQYF. The CDR3 coding sequence is TGCGCCAGCAGCCACTTGGGACGGGATTTCGGAGAGCAGTACTTC.